Each of the 17 T cell receptor beta chains below was sequenced from the same sample in a study of beta chain features in type 1 diabetes. Findings and caveats of the study: TCRB CDR3s were moderately but significantly shorter in Type 1 diabetes patients in all four CD4+ subsets.

Their antigen targets remain unknown. Expressed TCRB transcripts were sequenced after all isolated RNA was converted to cDNA. Using immunoSEQ multiplex PCR, the repertoire was profiled, and TCRdb retains in-frame clones only, with some absent. The table lists under 350,000 clones, roughly an eighth of them singletons. Specimen: naive CD4+ T cells from blood. The receptors here all came from a man aged 25 to 40 with type 1 diabetes.

The V and J genes are TRBV2 and TRBJ1-5; D remains unclear. This CDR3 region has 14 residues. Trimming stripped 3 bases from V and 4 bases from J, with 10 bases between. Germline loops: CDR1 SNHLY, CDR2 FYNNEI. The CDR3 coding sequence is TGTGCCAGCAGTGATCAGAGAGGGAATCAGCCCCAGCATTTT. It yields the protein CASSDQRGNQPQHF.

A few counts support this clone. The same CDR3 also results from other DNA sequences found in this sample. The chain has TRBV7-9 and TRBJ1-1; D unclear. Germline CDR1 and CDR2: SEHNR and FQNEAQ (reference sequence). Deletions cut 3 bases from V and 4 bases from J, with 6 bases between. The CDR3 has 12 amino acids. The CDR3 DNA reads TGTGCCAGCAGCTTGCGTGGCACTGAAGCTTTCTTT. This sequence encodes CASSLRGTEAFF.

The V call is TRBV5-1, the J call TRBJ2-6, with 9 bases aligning to TRBD1. The germline V gene has CDR1 SGHRS and CDR2 YFSETQ. The CDR3 spans 18 residues. V trimming: 0 bases; J trimming: 0 bases; junction bases outside the gene matches: 4. The CDR3 bases are TGCGCCAGCAGCTTGGCGGGGACAGGGCGCTCTGGGGCCAACGTCCTGACTTTC. It yields the protein CASSLAGTGRSGANVLTF.

For this clone: Mismatch with germline at one junction end may stem from a read error. J is TRBJ2-2 and V is TRBV30; D uncertain. Germline V CDR1 and CDR2: GTSNPN, SVGIG (reference sequence). CDR3 length equals 14 residues. The CDR3 spells CAWSVPPYTEELFF. The DNA for the CDR3 is TGTGCCTGGAGTGTACCACCTTACACCGAGGAGCTGTTTTTT.

This clone occurred a few times. The J gene is TRBJ2-1, the V gene TRBV7-2, with TRBD1 identical over 10 bases. V was pared by 5 bases and J by 8 bases, with 9 bases of the junction left unmatched. The CDR3 totals 15 residues. Looked up from germline, CDR1 is SGHTA and CDR2 is FQGNSA. The CDR3 region is CASSLLLGQGYEQFF. CDR3 DNA: TGTGCCAGCAGCCTTCTGCTGGGACAGGGGTATGAGCAGTTCTTC.

This clone was observed a few times. The genes are TRBV7-2 and TRBJ1-1; D unresolved. Between the trimmed V and J ends, which lost 4 bases and 1 base, there was a span of 7 bases. The CDR3 length is 13 residues. CDR1 is SGHTA, CDR2 FQGNSA, per germline. The CDR3 spells CASSYNKNTEAFF. The CDR3 nucleotides read TGTGCCAGCAGCTATAACAAGAACACTGAAGCTTTCTTT.

This chain uses TRBV5-4 with TRBJ1-2; 9 bases map to TRBD1. The CDR3 is 13 amino acids. V gave up 4 bases and J gave up 5 bases; unmatched junction bases: 3. The germline gives CDR1 SGHNT, CDR2 YYREEE (reference sequence). The chain's CDR3 is CASSTGQGYGYTF. In DNA form, the CDR3 reads TGTGCCAGCAGCACCGGACAGGGGTATGGCTACACCTTC.

There are a few counts of this clone. The chain couples TRBV6-5 to TRBJ2-4, with 7 bases matching TRBD1. Germline V lookup: CDR1 MNHEY, CDR2 SVGAGI. Germline trimming cut 5 bases from V and 12 bases from J; bases unmatched to any gene: 7. This CDR3 has 12 amino acids. The CDR3 nucleotides read TGTGCCAGCAGTACCGACAGGGCTTATCAGTACTTC. It specifies CASSTDRAYQYF.

The rearrangement joins TRBV2 to TRBJ1-5; 7 positions agree with TRBD1. The CDR3 contains 15 residues. J was trimmed by 1 base and V by 6 bases; bases with no gene match: 6. The germline V gene encodes CDR1 SNHLY and CDR2 FYNNEI. The CDR3 coding sequence is TGTGCCAGCAGGCCGCAGGGGGTGAGCAATCAGCCCCAGCATTTT. This sequence encodes CASRPQGVSNQPQHF.

V gene TRBV4-3 combines with J gene TRBJ1-3; 7 bases map to TRBD1. Germline-derived CDR1 and CDR2 are LGHNA and YSLEER. This CDR3 is 16 amino acids long. The V and J ends lost 2 bases and 4 bases, in that order; junction bases with no gene match: 8. In DNA form, the CDR3 reads TGCGCCAGCAGCCAAACCCCACAGGGGCTGGGAAACACCATATATTTT. Translated, it gives CASSQTPQGLGNTIYF.

The chain is built from TRBV7-9 and TRBJ2-5; tentative D call: TRBD2 (6 bases). V lost 3 bases, J lost 5 bases, and 16 bases lay in between. CDR1 is SEHNR and CDR2 is FQNEAQ in the germline V gene (reference sequence). The CDR3 consists of 15 residues. The CDR3 spells CASSFAGSRTETQYF. CDR3 coding DNA: TGTGCCAGCAGCTTTGCGGGGAGCCGTACGGAGACCCAGTACTTC.

This clone was picked up a small number of times. The V gene is TRBV4-2, the J gene TRBJ2-7, with TRBD1 as a possible D gene (5 bases). CDR1 and CDR2 (germline): LGHNA, YNFKEQ. This CDR3 is 15 amino acids long. Trimming pared 1 base from V and 5 bases from J, leaving 15 bases between. CDR3 DNA: TGTGCCAGCAGCCAAGGGGGCCCTGATAGCAACGAGCAGTACTTC. This gives the protein CASSQGGPDSNEQYF.

This clone was counted only a few times. This same CDR3 is encoded by further DNA sequences in the sample. The chain couples TRBV5-1 to TRBJ2-7; D is unclear. This CDR3 has 14 residues. Germline CDR1 reads SGHRS; CDR2 reads YFSETQ. Trimming cost V 1 base and J 1 base, with 9 bases left between them. The CDR3 coding sequence is TGCGCCAGCAGCTTGTCCTCCCCGTCCTACGAGCAGTACTTC. It encodes CASSLSSPSYEQYF.

The chain recombines TRBV4-2 with TRBJ2-1; 7 nucleotides agree with TRBD2. V lost 5 bases to trimming and J lost 2 bases; unmatched junction nucleotides: 0. The CDR3 is made up of 13 amino acids. The germline V gene encodes CDR1 LGHNA and CDR2 YNFKEQ. The CDR3 region is CASSSGAYNEQFF. For the CDR3, the DNA is TGTGCCAGCAGCAGCGGGGCCTACAATGAGCAGTTCTTC.

The V and J genes are TRBV28 and TRBJ1-1; 7 positions agree with TRBD1. CDR3 length equals 14 residues. Germline CDR1 is MDHEN and CDR2 is SYDVKM. V was clipped by 7 bases and J by 3 bases; unmatched bases: 8. The CDR3 protein is CASIPGTAHTEAFF. Written as DNA, the CDR3 is TGTGCCAGCATCCCCGGGACAGCTCACACTGAAGCTTTCTTT.

This chain connects TRBV2 to TRBJ2-3, with D possibly being TRBD2 (6 bases). Germline CDR1 reads SNHLY; CDR2 reads FYNNEI. V was cut by 0 bases and J by 5 bases, with 18 bases left in between. CDR3 length: 17 residues. The CDR3 sequence: CASSEAGAGSGGDTQYF. The CDR3 nucleotides read TGTGCCAGCAGTGAAGCAGGGGCAGGTAGCGGCGGAGATACGCAGTATTTT. The complete variable domain, with remaining parts taken from reference TRBV2 and TRBJ2-3, reads EPEVTQTPSHQVTQMGQEVILRCVPISNHLYFYWYRQILGQKVEFLVSFYNNEISEKSEIFDDQFSVERPDGSNFTLKIRSTKLEDSAMYFCASSEAGAGSGGDTQYFGPGTRLTVL.

The genes are TRBV30 and TRBJ1-2; D not resolved. The CDR3 is 12 residues long. The V end was cut by 0 bases, the J end by 6 bases, with 8 bases between. CDR1 is GTSNPN, CDR2 SVGIG, per germline (reference sequence). This CDR3 is CAWSVNGDGYTF. DNA of the CDR3: TGTGCCTGGAGTGTAAACGGAGATGGCTACACCTTC. Using reference TRBV30 and TRBJ1-2 for the parts outside the CDR3, the full variable domain is SQTIHQWPATLVQPVGSPLSLECTVEGTSNPNLYWYRQAAGRGLQLLFYSVGIGQISSEVPQNLSASRPQDRQFILSSKKLLLSDSGFYLCAWSVNGDGYTFGSGTRLTVV.